Following are 19 T cell receptor beta chains from one sample sequenced in a study of T cells in Graves' hyperthyroidism and ophthalmopathy. Amplification yielded TCR beta CDR3 regions, with RNA transcripts as the source. Initially, a first-round RT-PCR of the TCR CDR3 employed the HTBI primer set. TCRdb used MiXCR to reprocess the multiplex PCR reads, holding one entry per CDR3 protein. The table includes hundreds of thousands of distinct CDR3 sequences, roughly 15% detected once. Sample: blood. These receptors were collected from a man between 18 and 35 years old with Graves' ophthalmopathy.

The V and J genes are TRBV19 and TRBJ2-1; 8 bases agree with TRBD2. The V segment lost 7 bases and the J segment 3 bases; nucleotides outside the gene matches: 8. The length of the CDR3 is 15 residues. Germline assignment: CDR1 LNHDA and CDR2 SQIVND (reference sequence). This CDR3 reads CASKASGSFYNEQFF. The CDR3 coding sequence is TGTGCCAGTAAGGCTAGCGGGTCATTCTACAATGAGCAGTTCTTC.

This clonotype has ten or more counts. CDR3 protein: CATSEDRGQTDTQYF. The DNA of the CDR3 is TGTGCCACCAGTGAAGACAGGGGGCAAACAGATACGCAGTATTTT. This sequence joins TRBV24-1 and TRBJ2-3, with TRBD1 matching 10 bases. J gave up 3 bases and V 4 bases, and 3 bases lay outside the gene matches. The CDR3 is 15 residues long. Germline CDR1 and CDR2: KGHDR and SFDVKD.

This clonotype was found a few times. V is TRBV15 and J is TRBJ1-1; D gene uncertain. V gave up 0 bases and J gave up 8 bases, with 13 bases separating them. The CDR3 contains 14 residues. Per germline, CDR1 LNHNV and CDR2 YYDKDF (reference sequence). The CDR3 sequence: CATSRESGTAEAFF. CDR3 DNA: TGTGCCACCAGCAGAGAATCTGGAACAGCCGAAGCTTTCTTT.

The gene calls are TRBV6-1 and TRBJ1-3; no clear D gene. V dropped 8 bases and J dropped 0 bases, with 14 bases sitting between them. Germline loops: CDR1 MNHNS, CDR2 SASEGT. The CDR3 runs 15 residues. The CDR3 sequence is CASSRDWASGNTIYF. The CDR3 coding sequence is TGTGCCAGCTCGAGAGATTGGGCCTCTGGAAACACCATATATTTT.

In its sample, this clonotype was seen a few times. CDR3 region: CASSQAGGRQETQYF. Here the CDR3 DNA reads TGTGCCAGCAGCCAAGCTGGCGGGCGTCAAGAGACCCAGTACTTC. The J gene is TRBJ2-5, the V gene TRBV14; D may be TRBD2 (5 bases). This CDR3 has 15 amino acids. Germline V gene data show CDR1 as SGHDN and CDR2 as FVKESK. V was shortened by 1 base and J by 2 bases, with 11 bases between the two germline ends.

This clonotype was seen many times. This chain's CDR3 is CASSYSVKGSYEQYF. DNA for the CDR3: TGTGCCAGCAGTTACTCGGTGAAGGGCTCCTACGAGCAGTACTTC. This chain connects TRBV6-6 to TRBJ2-7, with D uncertain. Trimming cost V 0 bases and J 0 bases, with 9 bases left between them. This CDR3 contains 15 residues. Germline CDR1 is MNHNY and CDR2 is SVGAGI (reference sequence).

The chain carries TRBV5-5 and TRBJ1-1; D is ambiguous. The CDR3 is made up of 15 amino acids. Germline values: CDR1 SGHKS, CDR2 YYEKEE (reference sequence). V was trimmed by 0 bases and J by 1 base, leaving 10 bases between them. The CDR3 reads CASSLVAGPNTEAFF. The CDR3 coding sequence is TGTGCCAGCAGCTTGGTTGCCGGACCGAACACTGAAGCTTTCTTT.

This chain uses TRBV9 with TRBJ2-5, with a possible D match to TRBD2 (6 bases). The CDR3 is 15 amino acids. The germline CDR1 and CDR2 sequences are SGDLS and YYNGEE. The V end lost 2 bases, the J end lost 5 bases, and 16 bases lay between the germline ends. The CDR3 nucleotides read TGTGCCAGCAGCGTCCTCGGGAGTTGGGTGGAGACCCAGTACTTC. Translation: CASSVLGSWVETQYF.

This clonotype was seen a few times. The V gene is TRBV18, the J gene TRBJ1-3, with a possible D match to TRBD1 (6 bases). V was clipped by 0 bases and J by 0 bases, with 9 bases between them. The CDR3 has 16 residues. From germline, CDR1 is KGHSH and CDR2 LQKENI. CDR3 DNA: TGTGCCAGCTCACCACCAACAGGGCGCTCTGGAAACACCATATATTTT. As protein: CASSPPTGRSGNTIYF.

This clonotype has a handful of counts. J is TRBJ2-7 and V is TRBV7-8, with 10 bases lining up with TRBD1. Germline V gene sequence: CDR1 SGHVS, CDR2 FQNEAQ. The V gene end was trimmed by 4 bases and the J gene end by 2 bases; junction bases not matched to a gene: 5. The CDR3 runs to 15 residues. In DNA, the CDR3 is TGTGCCAGCAGCTCGGGGACAGGGGACACCTACGAGCAGTACTTC. Protein product: CASSSGTGDTYEQYF.

This clonotype has a count of ten or more. The chain recombines TRBV12-3 or TRBV12-4 with TRBJ1-4; 11 bases agree with TRBD1. This CDR3 region has 14 residues. After removal of 5 bases from V and 9 bases from J, the junction contained 5 bases not matched to a gene. CDR3 loop: CASSEGTGGKKLFF. The CDR3 DNA reads as TGTGCCAGCAGTGAGGGGACAGGGGGTAAAAAACTGTTTTTT.

This clonotype was seen ten or more times. The genes are TRBV12-3 or TRBV12-4 and TRBJ1-2; D call uncertain. The CDR3 is 13 residues long. The germline V and J ends were trimmed by 6 bases and 0 bases, with 8 bases remaining between them. CDR3 coding DNA: TGTGCCAGCAGACTTGACGCTAACTATGGCTACACCTTC. It is translated as CASRLDANYGYTF.

J is TRBJ2-6 and V is TRBV4-2; D is unresolved. The V and J ends lost 1 base and 3 bases respectively, with 16 bases between them. CDR1 LGHNA and CDR2 YNFKEQ come from the germline V gene. The CDR3 has 18 amino acids. This CDR3 is CASSQVSAVHGGANVLTF. CDR3 coding DNA: TGTGCCAGCAGCCAAGTCTCGGCAGTCCACGGTGGGGCCAACGTCCTGACTTTC.

This chain links TRBV4-1 with TRBJ2-2; 7 nucleotides line up with TRBD1. The CDR3 consists of 15 residues. CDR1 and CDR2 (germline): MGHRA, YSYEKL. V was clipped by 8 bases and J by 4 bases; unmatched bases: 10. CDR3 protein: CASEDLQGSTGELFF. CDR3 bases: TGCGCCAGCGAAGATCTACAGGGGAGCACCGGGGAGCTGTTTTTT.

The rearrangement joins TRBV6-5 to TRBJ2-7, with no clear D. Looked up from germline, CDR1 is MNHEY and CDR2 is SVGAGI. The CDR3 length is 11 residues. V was clipped by 0 bases and J by 7 bases, with 4 bases between them. The CDR3 spells CASSYSPEQYF. The CDR3 DNA reads as TGTGCCAGCAGTTACTCGCCTGAGCAGTACTTC.

This clonotype has just a few counts. The chain is built from TRBV3-1 and TRBJ2-6, with D possibly being TRBD1 (6 bases). With 0 bases removed from V and 5 bases from J, the gap between germline ends came to 20 bases. Germline V CDR1 and CDR2: LGHDT, YNNKEL (reference sequence). The CDR3 length is 19 residues. The CDR3 DNA is TGTGCCAGCAGCCAAGAAGGGGAAGGGGCAGGGACAAGGGCCAACGTCCTGACTTTC. The encoded protein is CASSQEGEGAGTRANVLTF.

This clonotype was seen ten or more times. V is TRBV30 and J is TRBJ2-3, with 7 nucleotides matching TRBD1. CDR3 length: 13 amino acids. Germline loops: CDR1 GTSNPN, CDR2 SVGIG (reference sequence). V lost 5 bases and J lost 0; bases outside the gene matches: 2. The CDR3 region is CAWRQGSTDTQYF. CDR3 nucleotide sequence: TGTGCCTGGCGACAGGGTAGCACAGATACGCAGTATTTT.

The chain has TRBV2 and TRBJ2-5, with 9 bases lining up with TRBD1. The CDR3 contains 13 residues. V was clipped by 9 bases and J by 2 bases; unmatched bases: 4. CDR1 is SNHLY and CDR2 is FYNNEI in the germline V gene. The CDR3 DNA reads TGTGCCAGATTACAGGGGGCGCAAGAGACCCAGTACTTC. Encoded protein: CARLQGAQETQYF.

This clonotype was seen many times. This chain joins TRBV6-1 and TRBJ2-2, with 11 bases lining up with TRBD2. Germline values: CDR1 MNHNS, CDR2 SASEGT. The CDR3 loop spans 16 amino acids. The V and J ends lost 4 bases and 5 bases, in that order; junction bases with no gene match: 6. In DNA, the CDR3 is TGTGCCAGCAGTGCTTTAGCGGGAGGGGGAACCGGGGAGCTGTTTTTT. This codes for CASSALAGGGTGELFF.